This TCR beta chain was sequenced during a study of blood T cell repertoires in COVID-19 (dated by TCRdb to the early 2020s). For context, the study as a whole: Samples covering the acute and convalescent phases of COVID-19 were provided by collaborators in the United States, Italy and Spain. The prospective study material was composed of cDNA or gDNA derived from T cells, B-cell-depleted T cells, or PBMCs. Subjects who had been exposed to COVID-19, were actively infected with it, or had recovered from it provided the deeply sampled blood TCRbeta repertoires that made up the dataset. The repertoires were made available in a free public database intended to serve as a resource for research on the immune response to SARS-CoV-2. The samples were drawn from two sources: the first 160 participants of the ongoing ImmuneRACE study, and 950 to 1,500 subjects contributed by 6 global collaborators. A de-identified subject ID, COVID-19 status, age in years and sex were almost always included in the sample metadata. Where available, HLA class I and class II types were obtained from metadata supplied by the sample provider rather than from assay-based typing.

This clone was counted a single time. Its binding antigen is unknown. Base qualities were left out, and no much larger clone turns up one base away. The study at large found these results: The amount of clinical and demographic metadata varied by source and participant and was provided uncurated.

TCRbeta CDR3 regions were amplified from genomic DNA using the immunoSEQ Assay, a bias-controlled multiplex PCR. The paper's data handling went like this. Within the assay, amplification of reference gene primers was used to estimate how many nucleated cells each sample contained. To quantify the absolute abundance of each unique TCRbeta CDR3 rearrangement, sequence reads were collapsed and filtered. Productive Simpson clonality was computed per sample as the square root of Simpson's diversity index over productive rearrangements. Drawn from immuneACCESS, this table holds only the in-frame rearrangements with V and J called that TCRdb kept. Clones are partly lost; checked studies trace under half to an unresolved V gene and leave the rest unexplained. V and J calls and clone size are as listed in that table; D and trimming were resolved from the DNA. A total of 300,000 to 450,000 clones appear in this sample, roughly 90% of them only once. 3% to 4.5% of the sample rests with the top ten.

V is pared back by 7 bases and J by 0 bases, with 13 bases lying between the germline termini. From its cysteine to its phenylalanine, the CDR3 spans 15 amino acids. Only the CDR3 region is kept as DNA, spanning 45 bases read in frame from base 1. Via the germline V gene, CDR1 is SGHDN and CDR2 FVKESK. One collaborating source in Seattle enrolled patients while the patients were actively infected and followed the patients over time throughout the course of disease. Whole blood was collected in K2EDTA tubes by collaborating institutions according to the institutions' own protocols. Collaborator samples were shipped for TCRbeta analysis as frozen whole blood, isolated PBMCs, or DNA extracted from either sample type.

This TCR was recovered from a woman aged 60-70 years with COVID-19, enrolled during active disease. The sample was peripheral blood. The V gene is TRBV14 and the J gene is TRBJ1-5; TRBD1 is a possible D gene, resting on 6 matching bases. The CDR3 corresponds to CASTGQPHSNQPQHF. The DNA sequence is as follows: TGTGCCAGCACTGGACAGCCCCATAGCAATCAGCCCCAGCATTTT. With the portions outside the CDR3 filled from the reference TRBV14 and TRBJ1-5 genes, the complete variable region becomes EAGVTQFPSHSVIEKGQTVTLRCDPISGHDNLYWYRRVMGKEIKFLLHFVKESKQDESGMPNNRFLAERTGGTYSTLKVQPAELEDSGVYFCASTGQPHSNQPQHFGDGTRLSIL.